The 29 T cell receptor beta chains given below trace back to one sample, sequenced in a study of OX40 agonist ivuxolimab in advanced cancers. Clones were read by immunoSEQ multiplex PCR, and TCRdb kept only the in-frame ones, dropping some. Seen here are 20,000 to 25,000 clones, 70% to 90% observed once, and the top ten hold under 35%. This material consisted of CD4+ or CD8+ T cells sorted from blood, taken in a trial of the OX40 agonist ivuxolimab. The source of these receptors is an adult with an advanced solid tumor such as melanoma, head and neck, liver or kidney cancer.

The chain joins TRBV2 to TRBJ2-7; the match to TRBD1 covers 7 bases. The trim removed 7 bases at V and 1 base at J, leaving 1 base unmatched. The germline V gene encodes CDR1 SNHLY and CDR2 FYNNEI. The CDR3 is 12 amino acids. The CDR3 is CASKGQSYEQYF. In DNA, the CDR3 is TGTGCCAGCAAGGGACAGTCCTACGAGCAGTACTTC.

This clone was detected once. This chain uses TRBV27 with TRBJ2-2; 7 positions agree with TRBD2. The CDR3 consists of 15 residues. The ends lost 3 bases at V and 6 bases at J; junction bases unmatched: 7. Germline-derived CDR1 and CDR2 are MNHEY and SMNVEV (reference sequence). The CDR3 DNA sequence: TGTGCCAGCAGTTTGGGGAGGGCCGGTGCCGGGGAGCTGTTTTTT. Its translation is CASSLGRAGAGELFF.

The chain has TRBV19 and TRBJ1-3, with D unclear. Germline V lookup: CDR1 LNHDA, CDR2 SQIVND (reference sequence). The CDR3 extends over 16 amino acids. Deletions cut 2 bases from V and 2 bases from J, with 13 bases between. The DNA for the CDR3 is TGTGCCAGTAGTATACCCGGCCGCCCGGCTGGAAACACCATATATTTT. Protein: CASSIPGRPAGNTIYF.

This chain connects TRBV10-1 to TRBJ2-3; D is perhaps TRBD1 (6 bases). The CDR3 runs 13 residues. V was clipped by 9 bases and J by 7 bases, with 17 bases between them. Germline lookup yields CDR1 WNHNN and CDR2 SYGVQD (reference sequence). The CDR3 loop is CASGDKGSNTQYF. For the CDR3, the DNA is TGCGCCAGTGGGGACAAAGGGTCGAATACGCAGTATTTT.

This clone appeared a single time. The rearrangement uses TRBV29-1 and TRBJ2-2; D possibly uses TRBD1 or TRBD2 (6 bases each). The CDR3 is made up of 16 amino acids. Trimming took off 1 base at V and 6 bases at J, with 18 bases between the two ends. Germline V lookup: CDR1 SQVTM, CDR2 ANQGSEA. CDR3: CSVEVPYRERAGELFF. The CDR3 DNA reads as TGCAGCGTTGAAGTCCCTTACAGGGAGCGGGCCGGGGAGCTGTTTTTT.

The chain links TRBV30 to TRBJ1-2; no clear D gene. Trimming pared 7 bases from V and 8 bases from J, leaving 14 bases between. The CDR3 runs to 11 residues. CDR1 and CDR2 (germline): GTSNPN, SVGIG (reference sequence). The DNA for the CDR3 is TGTGCCTTATTAAATGGTGGAGGCTACACCTTC. Translation gives CALLNGGGYTF. The full variable domain, its missing parts supplied by reference TRBV30 and TRBJ1-2, is SQTIHQWPATLVQPVGSPLSLECTVEGTSNPNLYWYRQAAGRGLQLLFYSVGIGQISSEVPQNLSASRPQDRQFILSSKKLLLSDSGFYLCALLNGGGYTFGSGTRLTVV.

This chain joins TRBV27 and TRBJ1-1, with TRBD1 matching 7 bases. CDR1 MNHEY and CDR2 SMNVEV come from the germline V gene (reference sequence). The CDR3 loop spans 13 amino acids. Trimming took 4 bases from V and 4 from J; bases not matched to a gene: 3. The CDR3 DNA sequence: TGTGCCAGCAGTTCAGGGGGAGGCACTGAAGCTTTCTTT. Translated, it gives CASSSGGGTEAFF.

The chain employs TRBV9 and TRBJ2-7; 8 bases are a match to TRBD2. Germline lookup yields CDR1 SGDLS and CDR2 YYNGEE. The CDR3 is 15 residues long. V shed 2 bases and J 4 bases; nucleotides not matched to a gene: 8. This CDR3 reads CASSVEVSGNYEQYF. CDR3 coding DNA: TGTGCCAGCAGCGTCGAGGTTAGCGGGAATTACGAGCAGTACTTC. Using reference TRBV9 and TRBJ2-7 for the parts outside the CDR3, the full variable domain is DSGVTQTPKHLITATGQRVTLRCSPRSGDLSVYWYQQSLDQGLQFLIQYYNGEERAKGNILERFSAQQFPDLHSELNLSSLELGDSALYFCASSVEVSGNYEQYFGPGTRLTVT.

The V gene is TRBV10-1, the J gene TRBJ2-1, with D unresolved. Trimming cost V 0 bases and J 1 base, with 10 bases left between them. The germline V gene has CDR1 WNHNN and CDR2 SYGVQD (reference sequence). The CDR3 has 16 residues. CDR3 protein: CASSESWGSSYNEQFF. The CDR3 nucleotides read TGCGCCAGCAGTGAGTCGTGGGGATCTTCCTACAATGAGCAGTTCTTC.

The chain's CDR3 is CASSPYSGANVLTF. Written as DNA, the CDR3 is TGTGCCAGCAGTCCCTACTCTGGGGCCAACGTCCTGACTTTC. The J gene is TRBJ2-6, the V gene TRBV27, with D hard to call. Germline V gene data show CDR1 as MNHEY and CDR2 as SMNVEV (reference sequence). Trimming shortened V by 5 bases and J by 0 bases, and 5 bases separated the two germline ends. This CDR3 region has 14 residues. The full variable domain, completed using reference TRBV27 and TRBJ2-6, is EAQVTQNPRYLITVTGKKLTVTCSQNMNHEYMSWYRQDPGLGLRQIYYSMNVEVTDKGDVPEGYKVSRKEKRNFPLILESPSPNQTSLYFCASSPYSGANVLTFGAGSRLTVL.

This sequence joins TRBV4-1 and TRBJ1-1; D remains unclear. CDR3 length: 13 amino acids. Germline CDR1 and CDR2: MGHRA and YSYEKL. Trimming left V 11 bases short and J 1 base short, with 14 bases between. CDR3 bases: TGCGCCTCCGGGCAGGAAAGGAACACTGAAGCTTTCTTT. This gives the protein CASGQERNTEAFF.

V usage is TRBV5-1 and J usage is TRBJ2-3; 10 bases map to TRBD2. The V segment lost 5 bases and the J segment 3 bases; nucleotides outside the gene matches: 9. The germline V gene encodes CDR1 SGHRS and CDR2 YFSETQ. The CDR3 is made up of 16 amino acids. The CDR3 bases are TGCGCCAGCAGAGGGTCTAGCGGGGGCCTTACAGATACGCAGTATTTT. It is translated as CASRGSSGGLTDTQYF.

The chain carries TRBV5-6 and TRBJ1-6, with a weak D call TRBD1 (6 bases). Trimming shortened V by 4 bases and J by 7 bases, and 18 bases separated the two germline ends. CDR1 and CDR2 (germline): SGHDT, YYEEEE. The CDR3 spans 16 residues. The CDR3 sequence: CASSPRGGAGNSPLHF. CDR3 nucleotides: TGTGCCAGCAGCCCGAGGGGGGGCGCGGGAAATTCACCCCTCCACTTT.

The chain combines TRBV9 with TRBJ1-5; TRBD1 might be the D (5 bases). Trimming left V 3 bases short and J 2 bases short, with 12 bases between. This CDR3 is built from 15 residues. CDR1 and CDR2 from the germline V gene are SGDLS and YYNGEE. DNA for the CDR3: TGTGCCAGCAGCGCCACGGGGGAGGGCAATCAGCCCCAGCATTTT. It yields the protein CASSATGEGNQPQHF.

This clone was counted once. The chain couples TRBV28 to TRBJ1-4; tentative D call: TRBD1 (6 bases). The ends were cut back, 3 bases at V and 5 bases at J, with 16 bases in the middle. The germline V gene has CDR1 MDHEN and CDR2 SYDVKM. The CDR3 has 16 residues. CDR3 in DNA: TGTGCCAGCAGTTTCACAGATCAGGGGATCAATGAAAAACTGTTTTTT. Translation gives CASSFTDQGINEKLFF. Full variable domain (outside the CDR3, taken from reference TRBV28 and TRBJ1-4): DVKVTQSSRYLVKRTGEKVFLECVQDMDHENMFWYRQDPGLGLRLIYFSYDVKMKEKGDIPEGYSVSREKKERFSLILESASTNQTSMYLCASSFTDQGINEKLFFGSGTQLSVL.

The chain links TRBV7-4 to TRBJ2-7, with TRBD2 matching 16 bases. The germline V gene has CDR1 SGHVT and CDR2 SQSDAQ. V gave up 10 bases and J gave up 0 bases; unmatched junction bases: 9. There are 17 residues in the CDR3. The DNA for the CDR3 is TGTGCCACCGCGGGACTAGCGGGAGGGCGCAGCTCCTACGAGCAGTACTTC. Protein: CATAGLAGGRSSYEQYF.

This chain joins TRBV6-1 and TRBJ1-2; D uncertain. The germline V gene encodes CDR1 MNHNS and CDR2 SASEGT. V was pared by 6 bases and J by 8 bases, with 16 bases between. The CDR3 contains 13 residues. The CDR3 region is CASSLLEDVGYTF. In DNA, the CDR3 is TGTGCCAGCAGCCTCCTTGAGGACGTCGGCTACACCTTC.

J is TRBJ1-5 and V is TRBV18; 7 bases are shared with TRBD1. CDR1 is KGHSH, CDR2 LQKENI, per germline. V lost 5 bases and J lost 0; bases outside the gene matches: 4. There are 15 residues in the CDR3. The CDR3 protein is CASSEGQSSNQPQHF. For the CDR3, the DNA is TGTGCCAGCTCAGAGGGACAGAGTAGCAATCAGCCCCAGCATTTT.

V gene TRBV7-8 combines with J gene TRBJ2-7, with 11 bases lining up with TRBD1. The V gene's germline CDR1 is SGHVS and CDR2 FQNEAQ. V shed 5 bases, J shed 7 bases, and the junction held 7 bases outside the gene matches. The length of the CDR3 is 14 residues. The CDR3 is CASSPGTGGWEQYF. CDR3 bases: TGTGCCAGCAGCCCAGGGACAGGGGGTTGGGAGCAGTACTTC.

This chain joins TRBV4-1 and TRBJ1-5; weak D call: TRBD1 (6 bases). The CDR3 is made up of 14 amino acids. Germline-derived CDR1 and CDR2 are MGHRA and YSYEKL. The V end was cut by 5 bases, the J end by 1 base, with 9 bases between. CDR3: CASSDGQSNQPQHF. Here the CDR3 DNA reads TGCGCCAGCAGCGACGGACAGAGCAATCAGCCCCAGCATTTT.

The V gene is TRBV28, the J gene TRBJ1-3, with unresolved D. The germline gives CDR1 MDHEN, CDR2 SYDVKM. The CDR3 runs to 14 residues. The ends were cut back, 3 bases at V and 1 base at J, with 7 bases in the middle. CDR3 in amino acids: CASSLRASGNTIYF. CDR3 nucleotide sequence: TGTGCCAGCAGTTTGAGGGCGTCTGGAAACACCATATATTTT.

This chain uses TRBV7-3 with TRBJ2-1, with TRBD1 as a possible D gene (6 bases). The CDR3 totals 17 residues. CDR1 and CDR2 (germline): SGHTA, FQGTGA. The V gene lost 5 bases and the J gene lost 0 bases, with 17 bases spanning the gap. The CDR3 DNA reads TGTGCCAGCAGCCCGCAACAGGGCTCTACCTCCTACAATGAGCAGTTCTTC. Its translation is CASSPQQGSTSYNEQFF.

The chain couples TRBV7-9 to TRBJ1-2; TRBD1 agrees at 7 bases. Germline V CDR1 and CDR2: SEHNR, FQNEAQ (reference sequence). J lost 7 bases, V lost 6 bases, and 11 bases had no gene match. The CDR3 totals 14 residues. The CDR3 loop reads CASSWVGGNGGYTF. CDR3 nucleotides: TGTGCCAGCAGTTGGGTAGGGGGCAACGGTGGCTACACCTTC.

The chain has TRBV2 and TRBJ2-7, with D possibly matching TRBD2 (5 bases). Looked up from germline, CDR1 is SNHLY and CDR2 is FYNNEI. Trimming pared 1 base from V and 6 bases from J, leaving 10 bases between. The CDR3 totals 13 residues. The CDR3 DNA reads TGTGCCAGCAGTGAAGGGCTAGCCCCCGAGCAGTACTTC. Residues: CASSEGLAPEQYF.

The chain joins TRBV6-5 to TRBJ1-6, with D unclear. Deletions cut 2 bases from V and 6 bases from J, with 5 bases between. Germline values: CDR1 MNHEY, CDR2 SVGAGI. The CDR3 is 13 amino acids. CDR3 protein: CASSYAINSPLHF. The CDR3 nucleotides are TGTGCCAGCAGTTACGCCATTAATTCACCCCTCCACTTT.

By sample fraction, this clone is medium-sized. The chain joins TRBV19 to TRBJ1-5; D call uncertain. The germline CDR1 and CDR2 sequences are LNHDA and SQIVND (reference sequence). The CDR3 runs 13 residues. Trimming pared 5 bases from V and 5 bases from J, leaving 10 bases between. CDR3 bases: TGTGCCAGTAGTCCCAAGTGGGATCAGCCCCAGCATTTT. Its protein product is CASSPKWDQPQHF. Supplemented by reference TRBV19 and TRBJ1-5, the full variable domain reads DGGITQSPKYLFRKEGQNVTLSCEQNLNHDAMYWYRQDPGQGLRLIYYSQIVNDFQKGDIAEGYSVSREKKESFPLTVTSAQKNPTAFYLCASSPKWDQPQHFGDGTRLSIL.

This chain connects TRBV11-3 to TRBJ2-7, with D unclear. This CDR3 spans 16 amino acids. Trimming took off 3 bases at V and 0 bases at J, with 15 bases between the two ends. The V gene's germline CDR1 is SGHNT and CDR2 YENEEA. The CDR3, as DNA: TGTGCCAGCAGCTTCCCTTTCGGGCCACACTCCTACGAGCAGTACTTC. This gives the protein CASSFPFGPHSYEQYF.

The V and J genes are TRBV9 and TRBJ2-1; TRBD2 matches 13 bases. Germline V gene data show CDR1 as SGDLS and CDR2 as YYNGEE. There are 20 residues in the CDR3. The V gene end was trimmed by 0 bases and the J gene end by 7 bases; junction bases not matched to a gene: 16. CDR3 loop: CASSVGAGTSGRALGNEQFF. DNA of the CDR3: TGTGCCAGCAGCGTAGGGGCAGGTACTAGCGGGAGGGCCTTGGGAAATGAGCAGTTCTTC.

V is TRBV7-2 and J is TRBJ2-5; D is ambiguous. V was pared by 1 base and J by 5 bases, with 14 bases between. The CDR3 runs 15 residues. The germline V gene encodes CDR1 SGHTA and CDR2 FQGNSA. Here the CDR3 reads CASSLDSSAGETQYF. The CDR3 DNA reads as TGTGCCAGCAGCTTAGATTCCAGCGCTGGGGAGACCCAGTACTTC.